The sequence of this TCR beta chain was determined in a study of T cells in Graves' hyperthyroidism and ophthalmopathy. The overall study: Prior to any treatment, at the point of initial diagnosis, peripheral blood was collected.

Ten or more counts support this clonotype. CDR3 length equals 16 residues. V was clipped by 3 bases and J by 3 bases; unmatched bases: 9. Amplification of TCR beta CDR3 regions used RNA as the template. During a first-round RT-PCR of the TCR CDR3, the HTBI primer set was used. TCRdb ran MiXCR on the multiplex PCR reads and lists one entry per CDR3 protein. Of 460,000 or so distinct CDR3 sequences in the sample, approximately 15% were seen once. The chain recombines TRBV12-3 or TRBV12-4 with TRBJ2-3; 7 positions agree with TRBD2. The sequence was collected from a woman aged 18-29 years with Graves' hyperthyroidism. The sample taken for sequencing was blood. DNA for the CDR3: TGTGCCAGCAGTTTCTCGACGGGGGGAGGAACAGATACGCAGTATTTT. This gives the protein CASSFSTGGGTDTQYF.